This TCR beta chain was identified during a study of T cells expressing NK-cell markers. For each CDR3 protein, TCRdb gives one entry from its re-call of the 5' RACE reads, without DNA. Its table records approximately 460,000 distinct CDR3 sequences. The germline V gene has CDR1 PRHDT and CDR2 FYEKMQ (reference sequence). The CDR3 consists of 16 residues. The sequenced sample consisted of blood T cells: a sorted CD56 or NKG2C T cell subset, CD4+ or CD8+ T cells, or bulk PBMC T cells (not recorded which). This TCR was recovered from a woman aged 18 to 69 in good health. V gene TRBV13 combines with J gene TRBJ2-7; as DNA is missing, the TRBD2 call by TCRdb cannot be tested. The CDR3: CASSSRPTSGRYEQYF.